Included here is one TCR beta chain sequence, with context. Its antigen is not known. This sample stems from a study of T cell responses to AZD1222 COVID-19 vaccine. Overall study: Pooling covered second doses at about 4 or about 12 weeks. Study-level points and caveats: Repertoire sampling occurred only after the peak T cell response. Only a handful of AZD1222 recipients, more than five in all, had baseline seropositivity. Of spike-specific TCRs, nearly half reportedly target regions left unmutated in variants.

Measured with immunoSEQ multiplex PCR; TCRdb has only the in-frame clones, and not every one. The sample consists of under 150,000 clones, roughly 89% of them appearing once. This CDR3 comprises 11 residues. The J segment lost 8 bases and the V segment lost 6 bases, leaving 4 bases of the junction unmatched. CDR1 SGHRS and CDR2 YFSETQ come from the germline V gene. This TCR came from an adult in good health. The chain couples TRBV5-1 to TRBJ1-2; 7 positions agree with TRBD1. Material: peripheral blood, obtained on day 0 of AZD1222 vaccination. The CDR3 bases are TGCGCCAGCACGCAGGGGGAAGGCTACACCTTC. It yields the protein CASTQGEGYTF.